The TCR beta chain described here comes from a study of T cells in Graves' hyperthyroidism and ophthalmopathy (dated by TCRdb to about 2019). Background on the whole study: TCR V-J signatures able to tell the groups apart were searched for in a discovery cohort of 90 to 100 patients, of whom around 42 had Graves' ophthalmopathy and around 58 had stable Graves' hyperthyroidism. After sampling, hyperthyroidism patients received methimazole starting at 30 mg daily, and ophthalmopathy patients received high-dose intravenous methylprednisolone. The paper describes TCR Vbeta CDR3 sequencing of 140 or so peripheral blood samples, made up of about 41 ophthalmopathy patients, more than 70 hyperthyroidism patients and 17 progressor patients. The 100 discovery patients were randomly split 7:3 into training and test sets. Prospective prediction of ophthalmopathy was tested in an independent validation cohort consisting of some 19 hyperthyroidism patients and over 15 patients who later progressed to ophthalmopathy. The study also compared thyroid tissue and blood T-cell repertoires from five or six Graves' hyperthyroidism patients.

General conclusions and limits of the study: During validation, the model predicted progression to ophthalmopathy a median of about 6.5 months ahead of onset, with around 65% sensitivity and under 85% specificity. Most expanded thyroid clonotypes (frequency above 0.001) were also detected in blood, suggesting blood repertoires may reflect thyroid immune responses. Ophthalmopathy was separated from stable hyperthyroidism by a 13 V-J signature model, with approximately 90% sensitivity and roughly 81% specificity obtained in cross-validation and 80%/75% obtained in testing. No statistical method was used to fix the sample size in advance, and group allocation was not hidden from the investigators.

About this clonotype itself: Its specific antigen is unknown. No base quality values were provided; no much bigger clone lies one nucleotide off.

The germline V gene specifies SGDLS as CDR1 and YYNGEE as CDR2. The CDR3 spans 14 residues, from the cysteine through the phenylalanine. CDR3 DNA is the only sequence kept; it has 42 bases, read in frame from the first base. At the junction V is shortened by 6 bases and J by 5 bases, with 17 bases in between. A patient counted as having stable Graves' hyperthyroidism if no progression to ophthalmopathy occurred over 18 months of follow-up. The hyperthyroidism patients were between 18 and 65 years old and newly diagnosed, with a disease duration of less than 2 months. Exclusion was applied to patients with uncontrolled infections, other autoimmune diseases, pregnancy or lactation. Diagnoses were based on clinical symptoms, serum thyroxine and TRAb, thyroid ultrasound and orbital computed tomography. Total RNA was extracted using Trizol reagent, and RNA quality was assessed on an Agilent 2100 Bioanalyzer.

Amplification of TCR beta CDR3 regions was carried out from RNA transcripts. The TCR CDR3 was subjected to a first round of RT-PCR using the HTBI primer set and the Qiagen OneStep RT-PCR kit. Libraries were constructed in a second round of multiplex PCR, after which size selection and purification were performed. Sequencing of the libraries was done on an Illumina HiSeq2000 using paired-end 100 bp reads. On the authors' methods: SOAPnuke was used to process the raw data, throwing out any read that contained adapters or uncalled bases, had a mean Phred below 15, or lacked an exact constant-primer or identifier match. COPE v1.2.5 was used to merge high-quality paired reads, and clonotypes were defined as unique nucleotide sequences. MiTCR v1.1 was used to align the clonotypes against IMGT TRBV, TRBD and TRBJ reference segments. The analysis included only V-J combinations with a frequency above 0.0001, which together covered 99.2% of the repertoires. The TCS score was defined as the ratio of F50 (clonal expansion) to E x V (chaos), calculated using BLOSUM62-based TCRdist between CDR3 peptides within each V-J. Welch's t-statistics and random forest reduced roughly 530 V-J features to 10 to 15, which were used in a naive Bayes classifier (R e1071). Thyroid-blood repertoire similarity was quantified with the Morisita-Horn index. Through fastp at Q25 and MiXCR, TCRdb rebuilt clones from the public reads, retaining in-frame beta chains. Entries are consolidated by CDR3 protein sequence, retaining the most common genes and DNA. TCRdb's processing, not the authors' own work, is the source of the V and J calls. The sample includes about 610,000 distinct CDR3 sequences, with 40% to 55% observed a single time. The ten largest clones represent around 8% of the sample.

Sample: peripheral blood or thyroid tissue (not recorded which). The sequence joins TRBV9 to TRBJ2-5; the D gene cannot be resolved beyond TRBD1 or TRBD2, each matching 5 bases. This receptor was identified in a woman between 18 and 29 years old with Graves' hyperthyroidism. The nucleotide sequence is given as TGTGCCAGCACCCTCGGGACGATCTCCGAGACCCAGTACTTC. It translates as CASTLGTISETQYF. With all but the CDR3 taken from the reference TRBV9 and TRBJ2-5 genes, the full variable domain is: DSGVTQTPKHLITATGQRVTLRCSPRSGDLSVYWYQQSLDQGLQFLIQYYNGEERAKGNILERFSAQQFPDLHSELNLSSLELGDSALYFCASTLGTISETQYFGPGTRLLVL.